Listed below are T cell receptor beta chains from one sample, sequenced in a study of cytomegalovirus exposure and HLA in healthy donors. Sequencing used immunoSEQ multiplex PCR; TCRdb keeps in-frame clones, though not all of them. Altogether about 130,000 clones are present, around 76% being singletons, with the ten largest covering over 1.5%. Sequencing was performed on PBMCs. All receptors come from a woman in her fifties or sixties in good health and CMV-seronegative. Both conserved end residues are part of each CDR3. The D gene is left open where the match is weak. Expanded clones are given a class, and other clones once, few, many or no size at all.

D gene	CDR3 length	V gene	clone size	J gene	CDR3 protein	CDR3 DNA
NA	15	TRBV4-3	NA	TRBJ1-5	CASSQERRGGQPQHF	TGCGCCAGCAGCCAAGAGCGACGGGGGGGTCAGCCCCAGCATTTT
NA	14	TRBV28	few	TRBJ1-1	CASSLNTGYTEAFF	TGTGCCAGCAGTCTGAATACAGGTTACACTGAAGCTTTCTTT
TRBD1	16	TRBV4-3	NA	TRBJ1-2	CASSQDPGQGDYGYTF	TGCGCCAGCAGCCAAGATCCGGGACAGGGGGACTATGGCTACACCTTC
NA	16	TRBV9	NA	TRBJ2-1	CASSPRAGLGNNEQFF	TGTGCCAGCAGCCCAAGAGCGGGTCTGGGAAACAATGAGCAGTTCTTC
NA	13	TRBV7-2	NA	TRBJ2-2	CASSAPGAGELFF	TGTGCCAGCAGCGCCCCGGGGGCCGGGGAGCTGTTTTTT
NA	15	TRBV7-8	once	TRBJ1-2	CASSPGGTGINGYTF	TGTGCCAGCAGCCCCGGAGGTACTGGCATCAATGGCTACACCTTC
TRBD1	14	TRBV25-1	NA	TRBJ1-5	CASSGQGEGQPQHF	TGTGCCAGCAGCGGACAGGGAGAAGGGCAGCCCCAGCATTTT
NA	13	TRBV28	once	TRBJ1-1	CASILGGRGQAFF	TGTGCCAGCATCCTAGGTGGCAGGGGCCAAGCTTTCTTT
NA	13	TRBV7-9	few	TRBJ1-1	CASSFDNRGGAFF	TGTGCCAGCAGCTTCGACAATAGGGGGGGAGCTTTCTTT
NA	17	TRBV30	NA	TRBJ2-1	CAWSVGGTTLRYNEQFF	TGTGCCTGGAGTGTAGGCGGGACCACCCTACGTTACAATGAGCAGTTCTTC
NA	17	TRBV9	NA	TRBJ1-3	CASSVDPGQSSGNTIYF	TGTGCCAGCAGCGTAGACCCAGGGCAGAGCTCTGGAAACACCATATATTTT
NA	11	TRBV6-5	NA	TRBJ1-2	CATGRLDGYTF	TGTGCCACAGGGCGACTGGATGGCTACACCTTC
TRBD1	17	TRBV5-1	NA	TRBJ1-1	CASSSIQGASMNTEAFF	TGCGCCAGCAGCTCAATCCAGGGGGCTAGCATGAACACTGAAGCTTTCTTT
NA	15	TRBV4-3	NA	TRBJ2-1	CASSQREYSYNEQFF	TGCGCCAGCAGCCAACGGGAATATTCCTACAATGAGCAGTTCTTC
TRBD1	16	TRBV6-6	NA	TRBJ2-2	CASSYRTGGRTGELFF	TGTGCCAGCAGTTACAGGACAGGGGGACGGACCGGGGAGCTGTTTTTT
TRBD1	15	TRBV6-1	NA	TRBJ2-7	CASSLGGTGIYEQYF	TGTGCCAGCAGTCTAGGAGGGACAGGAATTTACGAGCAGTACTTC
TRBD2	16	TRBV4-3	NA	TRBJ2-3	CASSKWTSGRADTQYF	TGCGCCAGCAGTAAATGGACTAGCGGGAGGGCAGATACGCAGTATTTT
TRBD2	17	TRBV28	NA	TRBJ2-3	CASSSPVREPGADTQYF	TGTGCCAGCAGTTCCCCCGTGCGGGAGCCCGGGGCAGATACGCAGTATTTT
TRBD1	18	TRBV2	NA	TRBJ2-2	CANRDRRTKGLATGELFF	TGTGCCAACCGGGACAGGAGGACCAAGGGGCTAGCGACCGGGGAGCTGTTTTTT
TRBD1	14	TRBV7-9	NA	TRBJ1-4	CASSLDRGNEKLFF	TGTGCCAGCAGCTTAGACAGGGGTAATGAAAAACTGTTTTTT
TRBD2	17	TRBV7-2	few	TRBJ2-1	CASSAGLARHSYNEQFF	TGTGCCAGCAGCGCGGGACTAGCGCGACACTCCTACAATGAGCAGTTCTTC
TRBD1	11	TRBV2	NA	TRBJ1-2	CASGQGYGYTF	TGTGCCAGCGGACAGGGCTATGGCTACACCTTC
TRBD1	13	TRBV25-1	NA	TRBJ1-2	CASSVTGGPGYTF	TGTGCCAGCAGTGTGACAGGGGGCCCCGGCTACACCTTC
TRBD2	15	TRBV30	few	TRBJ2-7	CATLSKTSGDYEQYF	TGTGCGACGTTATCCAAGACTAGCGGGGACTACGAGCAGTACTTC
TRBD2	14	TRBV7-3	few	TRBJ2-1	CASSLVGGRDEQFF	TGTGCCAGCAGCTTGGTGGGAGGGAGGGATGAGCAGTTCTTC
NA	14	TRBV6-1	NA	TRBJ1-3	CASSGTASGNTIYF	TGTGCCAGCAGTGGGACAGCCTCTGGAAACACCATATATTTT
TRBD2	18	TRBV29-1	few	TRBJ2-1	CSVEGFSGTSGSYNEQFF	TGCAGCGTTGAGGGATTCTCGGGGACTAGCGGCTCCTACAATGAGCAGTTCTTC
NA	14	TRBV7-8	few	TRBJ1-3	CASSLSRSGNTIYF	TGTGCCAGCAGCTTATCGAGGTCTGGAAACACCATATATTTT
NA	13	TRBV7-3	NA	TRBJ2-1	CASSSRVLDEQFF	TGTGCCAGCAGCTCCAGGGTCCTCGATGAGCAGTTCTTC
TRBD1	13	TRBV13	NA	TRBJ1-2	CASSYDRGKDYTF	TGTGCCAGCAGTTACGACAGGGGGAAGGACTACACCTTC
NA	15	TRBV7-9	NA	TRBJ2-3	CASSLEAGSTDTQYF	TGTGCCAGCAGCTTAGAGGCAGGAAGCACAGATACGCAGTATTTT
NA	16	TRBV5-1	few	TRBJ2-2	CASSLVPKDNPGELFF	TGCGCCAGCAGCTTGGTCCCGAAGGACAACCCCGGGGAGCTGTTTTTT
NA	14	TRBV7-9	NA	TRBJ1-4	CASSLEGPQGGLFF	TGTGCCAGCAGCTTAGAGGGCCCACAAGGGGGACTGTTTTTT
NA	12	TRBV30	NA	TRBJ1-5	CAWTQGSQPQHF	TGTGCCTGGACACAGGGAAGTCAGCCCCAGCATTTT
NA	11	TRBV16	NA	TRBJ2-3	CASSPHDTQYF	TGTGCCAGCAGCCCCCATGATACGCAGTATTTT
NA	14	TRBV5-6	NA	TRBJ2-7	CASSPGAGSYEQYF	TGTGCCAGCAGCCCTGGGGCAGGTTCCTACGAGCAGTACTTC
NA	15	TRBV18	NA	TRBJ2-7	CASSPPAGGPYEQYF	TGTGCCAGCTCACCACCAGCAGGGGGGCCCTACGAGCAGTACTTC
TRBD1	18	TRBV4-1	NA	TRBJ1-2	CASSQEGTGALRNYGYTF	TGCGCCAGCAGCCAAGAGGGGACAGGGGCCTTAAGGAACTATGGCTACACCTTC
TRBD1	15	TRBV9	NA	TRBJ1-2	CASSVAVRGYDGYTF	TGTGCCAGCAGCGTAGCGGTCAGGGGGTACGATGGCTACACCTTC
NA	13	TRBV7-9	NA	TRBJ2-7	CASSATGTGEQYF	TGTGCCAGCAGCGCCACAGGGACGGGGGAGCAGTACTTC
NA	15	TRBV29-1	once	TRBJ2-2	CSVDISGSATGELFF	TGCAGCGTTGACATATCAGGGTCAGCCACCGGGGAGCTGTTTTTT
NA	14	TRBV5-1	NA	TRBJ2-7	CASSLNPGFSEQYF	TGCGCCAGCAGCTTGAACCCCGGGTTCTCCGAGCAGTACTTC
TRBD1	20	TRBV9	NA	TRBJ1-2	CASSARLVTGTGPTNYGYTF	TGTGCCAGCAGCGCGCGTCTAGTTACCGGGACAGGGCCTACTAACTATGGCTACACCTTC